The clone carrying this T cell receptor beta chain came up a few times. The data are from a study of cytomegalovirus exposure and HLA in healthy donors. Germline assignment: CDR1 MNHEY and CDR2 SVGAGI. The ends were cut back, 2 bases at V and 0 bases at J, with 8 bases in the middle. The CDR3 is 15 amino acids. Researchers ran the PCR with 60 Vbeta and 13 Jbeta primers. This table comes from immunoSEQ multiplex PCR, and its TCRdb copy is limited to in-frame clones, with some not included. This table has 80,000 to 95,000 clones, about 74% appearing once. This clonotype originated in a woman in her 50s in good health and CMV-seropositive. Sequencing input: PBMCs. The V call is TRBV6-5, the J call TRBJ1-3, with D unclear. The CDR3 reads CASSYGPSSGNTIYF. The CDR3 region has the DNA TGTGCCAGCAGTTACGGCCCGTCCTCTGGAAACACCATATATTTT.